A single TCR beta chain is shown here with its context. Antigen unknown. The sample is drawn from a study of T cells in Graves' hyperthyroidism and ophthalmopathy. Study overall: Staff took peripheral blood when the initial diagnosis was made, before any treatment began. Findings and caveats of the study: Peripheral blood also featured most of the thyroid clonotypes expanded above 0.001.

Over 18 months, lack of ophthalmopathy progression marked Graves' hyperthyroidism as stable. Recently diagnosed hyperthyroidism of less than 2 months' duration affected patients aged 18 to 65. The V gene lost 6 bases and the J gene lost 0 bases, with 8 bases spanning the gap. The CDR3 is 13 amino acids. CDR1 is ENHRY and CDR2 is SYGVKD in the germline V gene. From RNA transcripts, TCR beta CDR3 regions were amplified. A set of HTBI primers served as the primers for a first-round RT-PCR of the TCR CDR3. TCRdb independently ran MiXCR on the multiplex PCR reads; one entry per CDR3 protein. This sample has about 740,000 distinct CDR3 sequences, with 11% to 15% found just once.

The clonotype originates from a woman aged 18 to 35 with Graves' hyperthyroidism. Sequencing used blood. The chain has TRBV10-3 and TRBJ1-2, with a tentative D call TRBD1 (5 bases). This CDR3 is CAIRGQSNYGYTF. The CDR3 DNA follows: TGTGCCATCAGGGGGCAATCTAACTATGGCTACACCTTC.